These 21 T cell receptor beta chains share one sample of origin, sequenced in a study of blood T cells in healthy people across ages. The use of a sample-barcoded 5' primer and a J-beta primer mix characterized a second PCR of about 7 to 12 cycles. From the 5' RACE reads, TCRdb called clonotypes with MiXCR, one entry per CDR3 protein. The table has over 1,500,000 distinct CDR3 sequences, around 42% seen once. Sequenced sample: blood. The receptors here all came from a human donor in good health.

This clonotype was detected only a few times. The V call is TRBV12-3 or TRBV12-4, the J call TRBJ2-4; 10 bases are shared with TRBD2. Losses at the gene ends were 5 bases for V and 2 bases for J; bases not matched to a gene: 6. The CDR3 is made up of 16 amino acids. This CDR3 reads CASSRSGGAPKNIQYF. The DNA for the CDR3 is TGTGCCAGCAGTCGGAGCGGGGGGGCACCCAAAAACATTCAGTACTTC.

This clonotype occurred a few times. The chain links TRBV6-5 to TRBJ1-2; D gene uncertain. CDR3 size: 13 residues. V was clipped by 8 bases and J by 6 bases, with 16 bases between them. Germline values: CDR1 MNHEY, CDR2 SVGAGI. The CDR3 DNA is TGTGCCAGCGGCAAGACATTTCCCGATGGCTACACCTTC. Protein sequence: CASGKTFPDGYTF.

A note on this clonotype: One junction end does not reproduce the germline sequence, and a read error may be involved. This sequence joins TRBV5-5 and TRBJ2-1; the match to TRBD1 covers 7 bases. Germline V gene data show CDR1 as SGHKS and CDR2 as YYEKEE (reference sequence). The length of the CDR3 is 20 residues. CDR3 sequence (DNA): TGCGCCAGCAGCTTGCGGAGTCAGGCCCCGTTGACAGGGTTATACAATGAGCAGTTCTTC. It yields the protein CASSLRSQAPLTGLYNEQFF. Complete variable domain (other parts from reference TRBV5-5 and TRBJ2-1): DAGVTQSPTHLIKTRGQQVTLRCSPISGHKSVSWYQQVLGQGPQFIFQYYEKEERGRGNFPDRFSARQFPNYSSELNVNALLLGDSALYLCASSLRSQAPLTGLYNEQFFGPGTRLTVL.

This clonotype has only a few counts. The chain has TRBV5-5 and TRBJ2-7; possibly TRBD2 for D (6 bases). Germline V gene lookup returns CDR1 SGHKS and CDR2 YYEKEE (reference sequence). This CDR3 comprises 15 residues. V lost 0 bases to trimming and J lost 2 bases, with 12 bases between them. CDR3 bases: TGTGCCAGCAGCTTGGGTGGGGGGTTCACCTACGAGCAGTACTTC. This gives the protein CASSLGGGFTYEQYF.

The J gene is TRBJ2-1, the V gene TRBV7-9; perhaps TRBD2 as D (6 bases). Per the germline V gene, CDR1 is SEHNR and CDR2 is FQNEAQ (reference sequence). The CDR3 totals 13 residues. Trimming shortened V by 5 bases and J by 6 bases, and 11 bases separated the two germline ends. This CDR3 is CASSTPGVNEQFF. The CDR3 DNA sequence: TGTGCCAGCAGCACTCCGGGGGTCAATGAGCAGTTCTTC.

This clonotype has more than one count but fewer than ten. The chain recombines TRBV29-1 with TRBJ2-1, with 12 positions matching TRBD2. Germline-derived CDR1 and CDR2 are SQVTM and ANQGSEA. Trimming took 7 bases from V and 7 from J; bases not matched to a gene: 8. CDR3 length: 14 amino acids. The CDR3 DNA is TGCAGCGGGGCCCTAGCGGGAGGGGGAAATGAGCAGTTCTTC. Translation gives CSGALAGGGNEQFF.

This clonotype was found a few times. V usage is TRBV9 and J usage is TRBJ2-3, with 7 bases lining up with TRBD1. Germline-derived CDR1 and CDR2 are SGDLS and YYNGEE. The CDR3 is made up of 16 amino acids. Unmatched junction bases numbered 12, after V lost 4 bases and J lost 4 bases. CDR3 residues: CASSPRGGQNADTQYF. DNA of the CDR3: TGTGCCAGCAGCCCCCGTGGGGGACAGAACGCAGATACGCAGTATTTT.

This clonotype was picked up a small number of times. The V and J genes are TRBV12-3 or TRBV12-4 and TRBJ2-3, with TRBD2 matching 8 bases. J was trimmed by 2 bases and V by 6 bases; bases with no gene match: 13. This CDR3 spans 17 amino acids. The CDR3 loop is CASRPLRGGYSTDTQYF. DNA of the CDR3: TGTGCCAGCAGGCCTCTACGGGGGGGCTATTCCACAGATACGCAGTATTTT.

This clonotype has just a few counts. This rearrangement joins TRBV6-5 to TRBJ2-5; D is uncertain. Germline values: CDR1 MNHEY, CDR2 SVGAGI. V was cut by 6 bases and J by 5 bases, with 13 bases left in between. The CDR3 covers 13 residues. Here the CDR3 reads CASSRTVGETQYF. In DNA form, the CDR3 reads TGTGCCAGCAGCCGGACGGTAGGGGAGACCCAGTACTTC.

As DNA, the CDR3 is TGCAGCGTCTGCGAAACACCAGCCTACGAGCAGTACTTC. This encodes CSVCETPAYEQYF. This rearrangement joins TRBV29-1 to TRBJ2-7; D is unresolved. Germline CDR1 is SQVTM and CDR2 is ANQGSEA. V was clipped by 6 bases and J by 2 bases, with 14 bases between them. The CDR3 totals 13 residues.

The chain joins TRBV20-1 to TRBJ2-7; no reliable D call. Germline assignment: CDR1 DFQATT and CDR2 SNEGSKA (reference sequence). V lost 0 bases, J lost 2 bases, and 11 bases lay in between. The CDR3 consists of 14 residues. CDR3 bases: TGCAGTGCTAGAGATCCCTCAGCAGCCTACGAGCAGTACTTC. Residues: CSARDPSAAYEQYF.

This clonotype came up a few times. The rearrangement joins TRBV4-2 to TRBJ2-3; no reliable D call. The ends were cut back, 0 bases at V and 4 bases at J, with 8 bases in the middle. The germline V gene encodes CDR1 LGHNA and CDR2 YNFKEQ. The CDR3 covers 14 residues. The CDR3 sequence: CASSQEGGADTQYF. Written as DNA, the CDR3 is TGTGCCAGCAGCCAAGAGGGCGGAGCAGATACGCAGTATTTT.

The chain couples TRBV5-1 to TRBJ2-2, with TRBD1 matching 11 bases. The CDR3 runs 14 residues. Per the germline V gene, CDR1 is SGHRS and CDR2 is YFSETQ. The V segment lost 7 bases and the J segment 7 bases; nucleotides outside the gene matches: 6. CDR3 in DNA: TGCGCCAGCTCGGGACAGGGGGACGGCGGGGAGCTGTTTTTT. Its translation: CASSGQGDGGELFF.

The J gene is TRBJ2-4, the V gene TRBV5-1, with D unresolved. The DNA end favors TRBJ2-7, so the J call may be wrong. Germline V gene data show CDR1 as SGHRS and CDR2 as YFSETQ. CDR3 length: 14 amino acids. The CDR3 here is CASSYRSGPYEQYF. The CDR3 nucleotides are TGCGCCAGCAGCTACCGATCTGGCCCCTACGAGCAGTACTTC.

This chain uses TRBV4-2 with TRBJ1-2; D is undetermined. Between the trimmed V and J ends, which lost 3 bases and 8 bases, there was a span of 19 bases. The CDR3 consists of 15 residues. CDR1 and CDR2 (germline): LGHNA, YNFKEQ. The DNA for the CDR3 is TGTGCCAGCAGCCAGGGGTCCGGGGTCGAAGAAGGCTACACCTTC. Amino acid sequence: CASSQGSGVEEGYTF.

The chain has TRBV27 and TRBJ2-7; D not certain. Germline loops: CDR1 MNHEY, CDR2 SMNVEV (reference sequence). CDR3 length: 15 amino acids. The V and J ends lost 8 bases and 0 bases respectively, with 17 bases between them. CDR3 region: CASPPRASSSYEQYF. DNA of the CDR3: TGTGCCAGCCCTCCCCGGGCGTCGAGCTCCTACGAGCAGTACTTC.

The rearrangement links TRBV4-1 to TRBJ2-1, with a weak D call TRBD2 (6 bases). The germline V gene has CDR1 MGHRA and CDR2 YSYEKL. V lost 1 base to trimming and J lost 15 bases, with 16 bases between them. This CDR3 is 13 amino acids long. The CDR3 nucleotides are TGCGCCAGCAGCCAAGTGGGGGGTAGAAGTCGGTTCTTC. Protein sequence: CASSQVGGRSRFF.

This clonotype was observed a handful of times. The chain combines TRBV7-2 with TRBJ2-4; D possibly corresponds to TRBD2 (6 bases). V gave up 7 bases and J gave up 1 base, with 8 bases separating them. The CDR3 spans 13 residues. CDR1 and CDR2 (germline): SGHTA, FQGNSA. In DNA form, the CDR3 reads TGTGCCAGCACGGGGGTTGCCAAAAACATTCAGTACTTC. Its translation is CASTGVAKNIQYF.

This sequence joins TRBV7-9 and TRBJ2-7; 7 bases agree with TRBD1. The V gene end was trimmed by 5 bases and the J gene end by 8 bases; junction bases not matched to a gene: 12. The CDR3 contains 14 residues. Germline CDR1 and CDR2: SEHNR and FQNEAQ (reference sequence). The CDR3 region has the DNA TGTGCCAGCAGCCAGGACAGGTCGCTACGGAAGCAGTACTTC. It encodes CASSQDRSLRKQYF.

For this clonotype: The junction and the germline gene differ at one end; a read error may be behind it. The chain is built from TRBV12-3 or TRBV12-4 and TRBJ2-5, with 11 bases matching TRBD2. This CDR3 contains 18 residues. CDR3 DNA: TGTGCCAGCAGCTTAGGTAGCGGGGGGGTTGGGTACCAAGAGACCCAGTACTTC. Encoded protein: CASSLGSGGVGYQETQYF.

The sample holds a few counts of this clonotype. The CDR3 nucleotides read TGTGCCAGCAGCTTGGCATGGCGGGGGAACACTGAAGCTTTCTTT. Translating it yields CASSLAWRGNTEAFF. The rearrangement uses TRBV5-6 and TRBJ1-1, with D uncertain. Germline CDR1 reads SGHDT; CDR2 reads YYEEEE. Trimming removed 0 bases at V and 1 base at J, with 10 bases between. The CDR3 loop spans 15 amino acids.